Listed below are T cell receptor beta chains from one sample, sequenced in a study of identical twins. Each CDR3 protein is one row after TCRdb ran MiXCR on the 5' RACE reads. Here the sample spans about 340,000 distinct CDR3 sequences, approximately 8.7% being singletons. The sample consisted of naive T cells sorted from blood. Every receptor here comes from a woman between 45 and 60 years old in good health. Each CDR3 is given with its conserved first and last residue. Fields, in order: D gene, clone size, V gene, J gene, CDR3 protein, CDR3 DNA. D genes are given only for firm matches. Only some rows state a clone size, as once, few, many or a class for expanded clones.

TRBD2	many	TRBV24-1	TRBJ2-1	CATSDPRRAGPYNEQFF	TGTGCCACCAGTGATCCGCGAAGAGCGGGACCCTACAATGAGCAGTTCTTC
TRBD1	few	TRBV20-1	TRBJ1-5	CSAPGTDSNQPQHF	TGCAGTGCTCCCGGGACAGATAGCAATCAGCCCCAGCATTTT
-	few	TRBV3-1	TRBJ2-1	CASSQALPGVSYNEQFF	TGTGCCAGCAGCCAAGCCCTTCCGGGAGTGTCCTACAATGAGCAGTTCTTC
-	-	TRBV12-3/TRBV12-4	TRBJ1-1	CASSLDASRGTEAFF	TGTGCCAGCAGCCTGGACGCGAGCCGGGGGACTGAAGCTTTCTTT
TRBD1	many	TRBV7-9	TRBJ2-7	CASSSGQGRKYF	TGTGCCAGCAGCTCCGGACAGGGGAGAAAGTACTTC
-	many	TRBV25-1	TRBJ2-1	CASDEMGSPYNEQFF	TGTGCCAGCGACGAAATGGGAAGTCCTTACAATGAGCAGTTCTTC
TRBD1	few	TRBV29-1	TRBJ2-7	CSVLRDRAYEQYF	TGCAGCGTTCTCCGGGACAGGGCCTACGAGCAGTACTTC
-	many	TRBV29-1	TRBJ2-3	CSDRAGTDTQYF	TGCAGCGATCGGGCCGGCACAGATACGCAGTATTTT
-	few	TRBV27	TRBJ2-3	CASRIRLVSDTQYF	TGTGCCAGCAGGATAAGACTAGTTTCAGATACGCAGTATTTT
-	few	TRBV12-3/TRBV12-4	TRBJ1-5	CASSLLADINQPQHF	TGTGCCAGCAGTTTGTTGGCAGACATCAATCAGCCCCAGCATTTT
TRBD1	many	TRBV6-6	TRBJ2-3	CASSLGQGRSTDTQYF	TGTGCCAGCAGCCTAGGACAGGGTAGGAGCACAGATACGCAGTATTTT
-	-	TRBV6-5	TRBJ2-7	CASSAGQWDGYEQYF	TGTGCCAGCAGTGCGGGACAGTGGGATGGCTACGAGCAGTACTTC
-	few	TRBV12-3/TRBV12-4	TRBJ1-4	CASSSLLGARGEKLFF	TGTGCCAGCAGTTCCTTATTGGGGGCGCGGGGTGAAAAACTGTTTTTT
-	-	TRBV29-1	TRBJ1-4	CSVERQATNEKLFF	TGCAGCGTTGAGAGACAGGCAACTAATGAAAAACTGTTTTTT
TRBD2	many	TRBV12-3/TRBV12-4	TRBJ2-7	CASSLLAGAYEQYF	TGTGCCAGCAGCCTACTAGCGGGAGCTTACGAGCAGTACTTC
-	many	TRBV3-1	TRBJ1-1	CASSPPGDTEAFF	TGTGCCAGCAGCCCACCGGGGGACACTGAAGCTTTCTTT
TRBD2	few	TRBV7-2	TRBJ2-7	CASSSWTSGRREQYF	TGTGCCAGCAGCTCCTGGACTAGCGGGAGGCGCGAGCAGTACTTC
-	few	TRBV12-3/TRBV12-4	TRBJ1-2	CASSFTSGYTF	TGTGCCAGCAGTTTCACCTCGGGCTACACCTTC
TRBD2	many	TRBV28	TRBJ2-1	CASSLIGTSAFNEQFF	TGTGCCAGCAGCCTTATCGGGACTAGCGCTTTCAATGAGCAGTTCTTC
-	-	TRBV6-5	TRBJ1-1	CASSYFGGMNTEAFF	TGTGCCAGCAGTTACTTTGGGGGGATGAACACTGAAGCTTTCTTT
-	many	TRBV29-1	TRBJ2-7	CSVEELTVSSYEQYF	TGCAGCGTTGAAGAGTTAACGGTTAGCTCCTACGAGCAGTACTTC
-	-	TRBV27	TRBJ2-6	CASSSRTPGANVLTF	TGTGCCAGCAGTTCACGGACCCCCGGGGCCAACGTCCTGACTTTC